A single sample is the source of the 26 T cell receptor beta chains below, sequenced in a study of T cells in Graves' hyperthyroidism and ophthalmopathy. It was RNA transcripts that yielded the amplified TCR beta CDR3 regions. The TCR CDR3 first-round RT-PCR relied on the HTBI primer set. TCRdb analysed the multiplex PCR reads with MiXCR anew, one entry per CDR3 protein. The sample records around 290,000 distinct CDR3 sequences, roughly an eighth being singletons. Sequencing was carried out using blood. These receptors were taken from a woman aged 40-49 years with Graves' hyperthyroidism.

This clonotype appeared many times. The V call is TRBV20-1, the J call TRBJ2-1; unclear D gene. This CDR3 spans 13 amino acids. V gave up 7 bases and J gave up 0 bases, with 10 bases separating them. Germline CDR1 reads DFQATT; CDR2 reads SNEGSKA (reference sequence). CDR3 sequence: CSVPSRSYNEQFF. The CDR3 DNA reads TGCAGTGTCCCTTCGCGCTCCTACAATGAGCAGTTCTTC.

A word on this clonotype: One end of the junction is discordant with germline, which a read error may explain. The J gene is TRBJ2-3, the V gene TRBV19, with D perhaps TRBD2 (6 bases). CDR1 and CDR2 (germline): LNHDA, SQIVND (reference sequence). CDR3 length: 13 residues. The CDR3 region is CTSSMGGTDTQYF. CDR3 nucleotides: TGTACCAGTAGTATGGGAGGAACAGATACGCAGTATTTT. The entire variable domain, with the rest obtained from reference TRBV19 and TRBJ2-3, is as follows: DGGITQSPKYLFRKEGQNVTLSCEQNLNHDAMYWYRQDPGQGLRLIYYSQIVNDFQKGDIAEGYSVSREKKESFPLTVTSAQKNPTAFYLCTSSMGGTDTQYFGPGTRLTVL.

V and J are TRBV29-1 and TRBJ1-1; a weak D match, TRBD1 (6 bases). This CDR3 spans 13 amino acids. CDR1 is SQVTM, CDR2 ANQGSEA, per germline. The germline V and J ends were trimmed by 6 bases and 2 bases, with 13 bases remaining between them. DNA for the CDR3: TGCAGCGTGAACCGGGACAAAAACACTGAAGCTTTCTTT. It yields the protein CSVNRDKNTEAFF.

This clonotype was detected a few times. The chain carries TRBV5-5 and TRBJ2-7, with TRBD1 identical over 10 bases. Unmatched junction bases numbered 8, after V lost 4 bases and J lost 4 bases. There are 15 residues in the CDR3. Germline lookup yields CDR1 SGHKS and CDR2 YYEKEE (reference sequence). CDR3 sequence: CASSTTGTGVYEQYF. CDR3 sequence (DNA): TGTGCCAGCAGCACCACCGGGACAGGGGTTTACGAGCAGTACTTC.

This clonotype was counted only a few times. This clone may be a read error of a much larger clone one base away. This chain joins TRBV20-1 and TRBJ2-1; D possibly corresponds to TRBD2 (6 bases). Germline V gives CDR1 DFQATT, CDR2 SNEGSKA (reference sequence). The CDR3 contains 11 residues. Trimming stripped 4 bases from V and 13 bases from J, with 14 bases between. CDR3 sequence (DNA): TGCAGTGCTAAAGGGACTCCCATCCAGTTCTTC. Amino acids: CSAKGTPIQFF.

V usage is TRBV2 and J usage is TRBJ1-4, with D tentatively TRBD1 (5 bases). The germline CDR1 and CDR2 sequences are SNHLY and FYNNEI. V was shortened by 5 bases and J by 8 bases, with 15 bases between the two germline ends. The CDR3 has 14 amino acids. The CDR3 is CASSRQGVGEKLFF. The CDR3 region has the DNA TGTGCCAGCAGTCGGCAGGGAGTCGGAGAAAAACTGTTTTTT.

V is TRBV5-6 and J is TRBJ2-6, with D hard to call. CDR3 length: 17 residues. Trimming removed 1 base from V and 0 bases from J, with 11 bases in between. Germline assignment: CDR1 SGHDT and CDR2 YYEEEE. The DNA of the CDR3 is TGTGCCAGCAGCTTGATTGGCGTTAGCTCTGGGGCCAACGTCCTGACTTTC. Amino acid sequence: CASSLIGVSSGANVLTF. The variable domain in full, completed from reference TRBV5-6 and TRBJ2-6, reads DAGVTQSPTHLIKTRGQQVTLRCSPKSGHDTVSWYQQALGQGPQFIFQYYEEEERQRGNFPDRFSGHQFPNYSSELNVNALLLGDSALYLCASSLIGVSSGANVLTFGAGSRLTVL.

The chain has TRBV6-1 and TRBJ1-6; D perhaps matches TRBD1 (5 bases). The V and J ends lost 5 bases and 0 bases respectively, with 17 bases between them. This CDR3 comprises 18 residues. Germline V CDR1 and CDR2: MNHNS, SASEGT. CDR3 loop: CASSRTGTGSSYNSPLHF. Written as DNA, the CDR3 is TGTGCCAGCAGTCGTACCGGGACTGGGAGCTCCTATAATTCACCCCTCCACTTT.

On this clonotype itself: A read error may be the cause here, since a much bigger clone is one base away. This chain joins TRBV3-1 and TRBJ2-4; no firm D call. Germline V gene lookup returns CDR1 LGHDT and CDR2 YNNKEL (reference sequence). V lost 0 bases and J 7 bases, leaving 13 bases between the germline ends. This CDR3 contains 15 residues. The CDR3 DNA sequence: TGTGCCAGCAGCCAAGATCTCTCTTTCGGGAACATTCAGTACTTC. Translation gives CASSQDLSFGNIQYF.

In nucleotides, the CDR3 is TGTGCCACCAGCAGAGACCCTAGGACGCAGCTAACTAGGACCTACGAGCAGTACTTC. Its protein is CATSRDPRTQLTRTYEQYF. The chain uses TRBV15 and TRBJ2-7, with a possible D match to TRBD2 (5 bases). CDR1 LNHNV and CDR2 YYDKDF come from the germline V gene (reference sequence). V lost 0 bases and J lost 2, with 23 bases in between. The CDR3 has 19 amino acids.

V is TRBV19 and J is TRBJ2-2, with D possibly TRBD2 on 6 matching bases. Trimming left V 7 bases short and J 1 base short, with 13 bases between. The CDR3 consists of 15 residues. Germline V gives CDR1 LNHDA, CDR2 SQIVND (reference sequence). CDR3 sequence (DNA): TGTGCCAGTATGGGAGGCGGGCTGAACACCGGGGAGCTGTTTTTT. It is translated as CASMGGGLNTGELFF.

In this sample, this clonotype turned up many times. The chain combines TRBV28 with TRBJ2-7, with 9 bases fitting TRBD2. This CDR3 has 18 amino acids. V dropped 2 bases and J dropped 2; count of bases not matched to a gene: 13. Germline V gives CDR1 MDHEN, CDR2 SYDVKM. CDR3 nucleotide sequence: TGTGCCAGCAGTTTAGCCCTGAGACTAGCGGAATACACCTACGAGCAGTACTTC. It yields the protein CASSLALRLAEYTYEQYF.

This clonotype was seen at least ten times. The chain recombines TRBV20-1 with TRBJ1-2; TRBD1 might be the D (6 bases). Trimming removed 6 bases at V and 4 bases at J, with 18 bases between. This CDR3 has 14 residues. Germline lookup yields CDR1 DFQATT and CDR2 SNEGSKA (reference sequence). Written as DNA, the CDR3 is TGCAGTGCCTTACTAATTACAGGGACCTATGGCTACACCTTC. Translation gives CSALLITGTYGYTF.

This clonotype was picked up many times. The chain combines TRBV30 with TRBJ1-2; the D gene is possibly TRBD1 (5 bases). V gave up 3 bases and J gave up 5 bases, with 13 bases separating them. The germline gives CDR1 GTSNPN, CDR2 SVGIG (reference sequence). The CDR3 has 13 amino acids. The CDR3 sequence is CAWRGPGPYGYTF. CDR3 DNA sequence: TGTGCCTGGAGGGGACCGGGACCGTATGGCTACACCTTC.

This clonotype has more than one count but fewer than ten. This chain joins TRBV7-9 and TRBJ1-4; TRBD1 matches 10 bases. V was clipped by 5 bases and J by 6 bases; unmatched bases: 9. The CDR3 extends over 16 amino acids. Germline assignment: CDR1 SEHNR and CDR2 FQNEAQ (reference sequence). The CDR3 protein is CASSVVVGQGDEKLFF. In DNA, the CDR3 is TGTGCCAGCAGCGTGGTAGTCGGACAGGGGGATGAAAAACTGTTTTTT.

This clonotype was detected many times. The chain recombines TRBV20-1 with TRBJ1-4, with 7 bases aligning to TRBD1. Germline CDR1 and CDR2: DFQATT and SNEGSKA (reference sequence). The CDR3 spans 14 residues. V shed 7 bases, J shed 4 bases, and the junction held 9 bases outside the gene matches. The CDR3 is CSVRLQGINEKLFF. The DNA for the CDR3 is TGCAGTGTCCGCTTACAGGGGATTAATGAAAAACTGTTTTTT.

This clonotype has ten or more counts. The rearrangement uses TRBV7-2 and TRBJ2-5; 11 bases match TRBD2. V shed 5 bases and J 4 bases; nucleotides not matched to a gene: 9. The CDR3 has 16 residues. The V gene's germline CDR1 is SGHTA and CDR2 FQGNSA. CDR3 region: CASSPYRLAGRETQYF. CDR3 DNA sequence: TGTGCCAGCAGCCCATACAGACTAGCGGGACGAGAGACCCAGTACTTC.

In this sample, this clonotype turned up many times. J is TRBJ1-1 and V is TRBV12-3 or TRBV12-4; unclear D gene. This CDR3 contains 13 residues. The V gene lost 2 bases and the J gene lost 3 bases, with 7 bases spanning the gap. The CDR3 DNA sequence: TGTGCCAGCAGTTTAAGAGGACACACTGAAGCTTTCTTT. As protein: CASSLRGHTEAFF.

This clonotype was seen ten or more times. The genes are TRBV28 and TRBJ2-7, with D unclear. The germline CDR1 and CDR2 sequences are MDHEN and SYDVKM. There are 13 residues in the CDR3. V was clipped by 7 bases and J by 5 bases, with 15 bases between them. The CDR3 nucleotides read TGTGCCAGCACCCCCGGTGGGTTCCACGAGCAGTACTTC. Encoded protein: CASTPGGFHEQYF.

The chain has TRBV2 and TRBJ1-2; TRBD1 agrees at 7 bases. The V gene end was trimmed by 6 bases and the J gene end by 10 bases; junction bases not matched to a gene: 14. The germline V gene encodes CDR1 SNHLY and CDR2 FYNNEI. The CDR3 has 14 residues. CDR3 bases: TGTGCCAGCAGCTCCTTCCCGGGACAGACACTCTACACCTTC. Its protein product is CASSSFPGQTLYTF.

This clonotype was counted at least ten times. The chain uses TRBV10-2 and TRBJ1-2, with TRBD1 as a possible D gene (5 bases). The germline CDR1 and CDR2 sequences are WSHSY and SAAADI. The length of the CDR3 is 13 residues. Trimming took 10 bases from V and 5 from J, leaving 17 bases between them. The DNA of the CDR3 is TGCGCCACTCGGGACGGTGATAGGTATGGCTACACCTTC. This sequence encodes CATRDGDRYGYTF.

This CDR3 reads CASSIGGNTQYF. The CDR3 DNA is TGTGCCAGTAGTATAGGTGGGAATACGCAGTATTTT. The chain has TRBV19 and TRBJ2-3; no firm D call. V lost 1 base to trimming and J lost 7 bases, with 6 bases between them. The CDR3 consists of 12 residues. Germline V CDR1 and CDR2: LNHDA, SQIVND (reference sequence). Full variable domain (missing parts from reference TRBV19 and TRBJ2-3): DGGITQSPKYLFRKEGQNVTLSCEQNLNHDAMYWYRQDPGQGLRLIYYSQIVNDFQKGDIAEGYSVSREKKESFPLTVTSAQKNPTAFYLCASSIGGNTQYFGPGTRLTVL.

This clonotype was counted only a few times. V and J are TRBV20-1 and TRBJ2-4, with 7 bases aligning to TRBD1. The CDR3 covers 13 residues. Per the germline V gene, CDR1 is DFQATT and CDR2 is SNEGSKA (reference sequence). Germline trimming cut 1 base from V and 8 bases from J; bases unmatched to any gene: 5. The CDR3 loop reads CSARGDRGDIQYF. The DNA for the CDR3 is TGCAGTGCTAGAGGGGACAGAGGGGACATTCAGTACTTC.

This clonotype was counted a few times. The V gene is TRBV5-1, the J gene TRBJ2-2; 7 positions match TRBD2. CDR3 length: 15 residues. V lost 4 bases, J lost 7 bases, and 10 bases stayed unmatched. Germline V gene lookup returns CDR1 SGHRS and CDR2 YFSETQ. CDR3 in amino acids: CASSVVAGVVGELFF. CDR3 nucleotides: TGCGCCAGCAGCGTGGTGGCGGGAGTTGTCGGGGAGCTGTTTTTT.

This clonotype was picked up many times. The genes are TRBV11-2 and TRBJ2-7; D perhaps matches TRBD2 (6 bases). CDR3 length: 14 residues. CDR1 SGHAT and CDR2 FQNNGV come from the germline V gene. The V end was cut by 5 bases, the J end by 3 bases, with 14 bases between. This CDR3 reads CASSARDGHYEQYF. For the CDR3, the DNA is TGTGCCAGCAGCGCGCGGGACGGTCACTACGAGCAGTACTTC.

This clonotype has only a few counts. This sequence may be a read error, since a much larger clone differs from it by one base. For the CDR3, the DNA is TGTGCCAGCAGTCTGGGGGCAGTCGAGCAGTACTTC. Translating it yields CASSLGAVEQYF. The chain combines TRBV12-3 or TRBV12-4 with TRBJ2-7, with a possible D match to TRBD1 (6 bases). The CDR3 is 12 residues long. V was pared by 5 bases and J by 6 bases, with 11 bases between.